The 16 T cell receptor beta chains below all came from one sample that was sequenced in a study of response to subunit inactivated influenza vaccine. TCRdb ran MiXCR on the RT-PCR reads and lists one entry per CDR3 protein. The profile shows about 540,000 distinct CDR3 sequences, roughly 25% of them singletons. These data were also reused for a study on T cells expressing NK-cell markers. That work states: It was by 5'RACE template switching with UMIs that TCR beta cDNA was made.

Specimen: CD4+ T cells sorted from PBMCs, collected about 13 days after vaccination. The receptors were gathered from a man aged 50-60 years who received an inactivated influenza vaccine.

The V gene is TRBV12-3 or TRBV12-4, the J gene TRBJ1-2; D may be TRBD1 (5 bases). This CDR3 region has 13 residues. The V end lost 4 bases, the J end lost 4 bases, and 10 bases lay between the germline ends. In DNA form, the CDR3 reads TGTGCCAGCAGTTCGGGACGCTTCTATGGCTACACCTTC. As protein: CASSSGRFYGYTF.

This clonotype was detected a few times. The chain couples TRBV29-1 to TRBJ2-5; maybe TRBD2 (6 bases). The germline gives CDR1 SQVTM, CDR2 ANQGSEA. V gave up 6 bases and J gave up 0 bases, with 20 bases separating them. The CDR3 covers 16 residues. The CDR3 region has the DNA TGCAGCGTACGGAGGGTGTTGAATTGGTACCAAGAGACCCAGTACTTC. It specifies CSVRRVLNWYQETQYF.

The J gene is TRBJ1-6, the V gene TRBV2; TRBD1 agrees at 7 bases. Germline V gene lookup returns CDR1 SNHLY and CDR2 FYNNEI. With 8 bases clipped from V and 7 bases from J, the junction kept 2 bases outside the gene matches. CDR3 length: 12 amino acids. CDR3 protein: CASQTGNSPLHF. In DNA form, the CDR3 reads TGTGCCAGCCAGACAGGGAATTCACCCCTCCACTTT.

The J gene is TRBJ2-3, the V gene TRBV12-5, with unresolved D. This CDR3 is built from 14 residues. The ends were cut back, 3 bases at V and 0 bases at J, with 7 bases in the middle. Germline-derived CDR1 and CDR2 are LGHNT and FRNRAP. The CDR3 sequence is CASGLEKSTDTQYF. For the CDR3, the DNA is TGTGCTAGTGGTTTAGAGAAAAGCACAGATACGCAGTATTTT.

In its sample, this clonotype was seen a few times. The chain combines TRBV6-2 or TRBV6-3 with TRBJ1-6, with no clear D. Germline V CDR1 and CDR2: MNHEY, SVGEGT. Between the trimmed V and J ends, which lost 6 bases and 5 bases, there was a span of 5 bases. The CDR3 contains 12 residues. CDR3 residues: CASSHDNSPLHF. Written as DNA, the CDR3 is TGTGCCAGCAGCCATGATAATTCACCCCTCCACTTT.

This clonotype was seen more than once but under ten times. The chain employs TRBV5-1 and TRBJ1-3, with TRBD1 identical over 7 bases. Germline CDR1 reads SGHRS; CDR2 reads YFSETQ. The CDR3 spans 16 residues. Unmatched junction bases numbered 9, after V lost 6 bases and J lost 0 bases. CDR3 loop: CASTGRTGFSGNTIYF. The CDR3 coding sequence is TGCGCCAGCACTGGAAGGACAGGTTTCTCTGGAAACACCATATATTTT. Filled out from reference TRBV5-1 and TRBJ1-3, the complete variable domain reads KAGVTQTPRYLIKTRGQQVTLSCSPISGHRSVSWYQQTPGQGLQFLFEYFSETQRNKGNFPGRFSGRQFSNSRSEMNVSTLELGDSALYLCASTGRTGFSGNTIYFGEGSWLTVV.

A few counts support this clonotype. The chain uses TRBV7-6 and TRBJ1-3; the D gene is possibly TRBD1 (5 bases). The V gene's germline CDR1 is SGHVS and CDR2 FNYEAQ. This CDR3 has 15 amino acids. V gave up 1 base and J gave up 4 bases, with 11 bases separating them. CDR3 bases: TGTGCCAGCAGCTTAGAAGCAGGGTTCGGAAACACCATATATTTT. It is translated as CASSLEAGFGNTIYF.

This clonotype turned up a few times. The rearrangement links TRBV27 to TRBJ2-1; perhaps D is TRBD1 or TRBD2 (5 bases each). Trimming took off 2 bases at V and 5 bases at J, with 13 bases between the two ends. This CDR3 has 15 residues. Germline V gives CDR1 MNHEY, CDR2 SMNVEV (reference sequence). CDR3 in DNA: TGTGCCAGCAGTTTAAGAGAGTGGGGGAACAATGAGCAGTTCTTC. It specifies CASSLREWGNNEQFF.

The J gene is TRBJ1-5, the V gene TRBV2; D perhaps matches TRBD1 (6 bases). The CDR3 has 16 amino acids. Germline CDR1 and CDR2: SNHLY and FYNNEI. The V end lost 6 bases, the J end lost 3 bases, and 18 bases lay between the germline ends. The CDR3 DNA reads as TGTGCCAGCAGCGCGCTCCAGGGGCCCCTCAATCAGCCCCAGCATTTT. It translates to CASSALQGPLNQPQHF.

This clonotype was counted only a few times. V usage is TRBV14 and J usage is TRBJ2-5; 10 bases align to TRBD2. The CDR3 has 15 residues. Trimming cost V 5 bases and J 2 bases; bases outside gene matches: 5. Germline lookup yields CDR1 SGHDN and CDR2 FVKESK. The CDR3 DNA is TGTGCCAGCAGCATCAGCGGGAGGGTTCAAGAGACCCAGTACTTC. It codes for CASSISGRVQETQYF.

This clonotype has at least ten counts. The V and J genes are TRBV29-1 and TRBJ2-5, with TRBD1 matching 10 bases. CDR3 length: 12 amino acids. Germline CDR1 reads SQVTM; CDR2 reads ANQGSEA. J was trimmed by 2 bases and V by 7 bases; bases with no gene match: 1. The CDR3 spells CSADRGQETQYF. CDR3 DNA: TGCAGCGCGGACAGGGGGCAAGAGACCCAGTACTTC.

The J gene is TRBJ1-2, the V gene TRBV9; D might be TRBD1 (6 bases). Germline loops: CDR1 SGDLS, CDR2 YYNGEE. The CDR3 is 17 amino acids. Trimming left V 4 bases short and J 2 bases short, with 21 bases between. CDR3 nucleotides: TGTGCCAGCAGCCCTGGGACAAGAGACGCGATAAACTATGGCTACACCTTC. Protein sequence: CASSPGTRDAINYGYTF. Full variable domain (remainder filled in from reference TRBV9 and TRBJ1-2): DSGVTQTPKHLITATGQRVTLRCSPRSGDLSVYWYQQSLDQGLQFLIQYYNGEERAKGNILERFSAQQFPDLHSELNLSSLELGDSALYFCASSPGTRDAINYGYTFGSGTRLTVV.

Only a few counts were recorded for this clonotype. In DNA form, the CDR3 reads TGCGCCAGCAGCTTAACCACCGGCCTGGGGTCAGGTGAGACCCAGTACTTC. Protein: CASSLTTGLGSGETQYF. This chain links TRBV5-1 with TRBJ2-5, with D unclear. V shed 2 bases and J shed 5 bases, with 22 bases lying between them. The CDR3 is 17 amino acids. From germline, CDR1 is SGHRS and CDR2 YFSETQ. Looking up the rest from reference TRBV5-1 and TRBJ2-5 gives the full variable domain: KAGVTQTPRYLIKTRGQQVTLSCSPISGHRSVSWYQQTPGQGLQFLFEYFSETQRNKGNFPGRFSGRQFSNSRSEMNVSTLELGDSALYLCASSLTTGLGSGETQYFGPGTRLLVL.

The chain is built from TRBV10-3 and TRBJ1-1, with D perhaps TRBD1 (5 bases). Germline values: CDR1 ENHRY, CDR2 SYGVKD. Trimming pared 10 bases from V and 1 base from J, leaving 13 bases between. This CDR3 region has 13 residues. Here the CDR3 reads CATGEVGNTEAFF. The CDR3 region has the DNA TGTGCCACGGGGGAGGTTGGGAACACTGAAGCTTTCTTT.

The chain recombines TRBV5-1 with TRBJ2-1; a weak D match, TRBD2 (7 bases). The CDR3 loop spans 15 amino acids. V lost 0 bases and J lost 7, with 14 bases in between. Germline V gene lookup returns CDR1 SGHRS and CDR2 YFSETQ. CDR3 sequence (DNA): TGCGCCAGCAGCTTGGACTGGCGGGGGCCTAATGAGCAGTTCTTC. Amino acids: CASSLDWRGPNEQFF.

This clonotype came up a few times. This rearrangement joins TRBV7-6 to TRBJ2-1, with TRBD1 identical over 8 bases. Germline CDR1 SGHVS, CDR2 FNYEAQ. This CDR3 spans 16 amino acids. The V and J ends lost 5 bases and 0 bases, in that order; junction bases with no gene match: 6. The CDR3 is CASSLRDRSSYNEQFF. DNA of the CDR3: TGTGCCAGCAGCCTCCGGGACAGGAGCTCCTACAATGAGCAGTTCTTC.